The clone carrying this TCR beta chain was picked up one time. What it binds is unknown. This entry comes from a study of T cells in Graves' hyperthyroidism and ophthalmopathy. Template material for amplifying TCR beta CDR3 regions consisted of RNA transcripts. When the TCR CDR3 underwent first-round RT-PCR, the HTBI primer set was used. TCRdb itself ran the multiplex PCR reads through MiXCR, one entry per CDR3 protein. Seen here are 500,000 to 650,000 distinct CDR3 sequences, 15% to 20% observed once, and the top ten hold about 45%. V lost 0 bases and J 5 bases, leaving 10 bases between the germline ends. The CDR3 runs to 14 residues. Germline values: CDR1 MNHNY, CDR2 SVGAGI (reference sequence). Overall study findings and caveats: Blood also showed most of the thyroid clonotypes that were expanded above 0.001.

The receptor's source is a man aged 40-55 years with Graves' ophthalmopathy. Sequenced material: blood. The chain recombines TRBV6-6 with TRBJ2-5, with D perhaps TRBD1 or TRBD2 (5 bases each). The DNA for the CDR3 is TGTGCCAGCAGTTACTCGGGAGAGGGGGAGACCCAGTACTTC. This gives the protein CASSYSGEGETQYF.